This is a list of T cell receptor beta chains from one sample in a study of T cell responses to AZD1222 COVID-19 vaccine. Sequencing used immunoSEQ multiplex PCR; TCRdb keeps in-frame clones, though not all of them. The repertoire holds about 99,000 clones, with around nine tenths as singletons. The specimen comprised peripheral blood, sampled on day 0 of AZD1222 vaccination. These receptors were collected from an adult in good health. The CDR3 runs from the conserved cysteine through the conserved F or W. The order of the fields is J gene, D gene, V gene, clone size, CDR3 DNA, CDR3 protein. A D gene is named only where the DNA matches it firmly. The listing skips clone size in some rows; elsewhere it reads once, few, many or a size class.

j_gene: TRBJ2-1
d_gene: TRBD2
v_gene: TRBV6-5
abundance: -
CDR3nt: TGTGCCAGCAGTACGAGCGGGAGCTCCTACAATGAGCAGTTCTTC
CDR3aa: CASSTSGSSYNEQFF

j_gene: TRBJ1-1
d_gene: TRBD1
v_gene: TRBV3-1/TRBV3-2
abundance: few
CDR3nt: TGTGCCAGCAGCCAAGGGGGACAGGGAGGTACTGAAGCTTTCTTT
CDR3aa: CASSQGGQGGTEAFF

j_gene: TRBJ2-1
d_gene: TRBD2
v_gene: TRBV5-5
abundance: -
CDR3nt: TGTGCCAGCAGCCGAGTGACTAGCGGGAGGGCAAGCGCTGTCGGTAATGAGCAGTTCTTC
CDR3aa: CASSRVTSGRASAVGNEQFF

j_gene: TRBJ2-3
d_gene: -
v_gene: TRBV3-1/TRBV3-2
abundance: -
CDR3nt: TGTGCCAGCAGCCAAGAAGGCATCCCAGATACGCAGTATTTT
CDR3aa: CASSQEGIPDTQYF

j_gene: TRBJ2-1
d_gene: -
v_gene: TRBV11-2
abundance: -
CDR3nt: TGTGCCAGCAGCCCCGTGGGGTCAGGGGAGCAGTTCTTC
CDR3aa: CASSPVGSGEQFF

j_gene: TRBJ2-1
d_gene: -
v_gene: TRBV11-2
abundance: -
CDR3nt: TGTGCCAGCAGCTCCCATGTCAATGAGCAGTTCTTC
CDR3aa: CASSSHVNEQFF

j_gene: TRBJ1-1
d_gene: -
v_gene: TRBV4-2
abundance: -
CDR3nt: TGTGCCAGCAGCCAAACTCGGGACGCATATGAAGCTTTCTTT
CDR3aa: CASSQTRDAYEAFF

j_gene: TRBJ1-2
d_gene: TRBD1
v_gene: TRBV2
abundance: -
CDR3nt: TGTGCCGGCCCACAGGGGAACTATGGCTACACCTTC
CDR3aa: CAGPQGNYGYTF

j_gene: TRBJ1-1
d_gene: -
v_gene: TRBV5-1
abundance: -
CDR3nt: TGTGCCAGCAGCTCAGGACGCATCATGAACACTGAAGCTTTCTTT
CDR3aa: CASSSGRIMNTEAFF

j_gene: TRBJ2-2
d_gene: TRBD2
v_gene: TRBV5-1
abundance: -
CDR3nt: TGCGCCAGCAGCTTAAGCGGGGGCGGCGGGGAGCTGTTTTTT
CDR3aa: CASSLSGGGGELFF

j_gene: TRBJ1-2
d_gene: -
v_gene: TRBV7-2
abundance: -
CDR3nt: TGTGCCAGCAGCTTAGAAGGAGGAACAACAATTACTTATGGCTACACCTTC
CDR3aa: CASSLEGGTTITYGYTF

j_gene: TRBJ1-1
d_gene: -
v_gene: TRBV5-1
abundance: -
CDR3nt: TGCGCCAGCACGGGGTTGATGGGCACTGAAGCTTTCTTT
CDR3aa: CASTGLMGTEAFF

j_gene: TRBJ2-3
d_gene: -
v_gene: TRBV5-4
abundance: -
CDR3nt: TGTGCCAGCAGTGGGGGGTCCGCACCGTATTTT
CDR3aa: CASSGGSAPYF

j_gene: TRBJ1-5
d_gene: -
v_gene: TRBV5-5
abundance: -
CDR3nt: TGTGCCAGCAGCTTAGGTGGGGATCAGCCCCAGCATTTT
CDR3aa: CASSLGGDQPQHF

j_gene: TRBJ1-2
d_gene: -
v_gene: TRBV30
abundance: -
CDR3nt: TGTGCCTGGAGTGTGGTGGACCTCTACACCTTC
CDR3aa: CAWSVVDLYTF

j_gene: TRBJ2-1
d_gene: -
v_gene: TRBV5-4
abundance: few
CDR3nt: TGTGCCAGCAGCTTGGGTACAGGAGAGCAGTTCTTC
CDR3aa: CASSLGTGEQFF

j_gene: TRBJ2-2
d_gene: -
v_gene: TRBV11-2
abundance: -
CDR3nt: TGTGCCAGCAGCTTTCTTAAGCAAGCCGGGGAGCTGTTTTTT
CDR3aa: CASSFLKQAGELFF

j_gene: TRBJ1-2
d_gene: TRBD1
v_gene: TRBV19
abundance: few
CDR3nt: TGTGCCAGTAGTATAGGGGACAGGATGCCTATTAAGTTAGGCTACACCTTC
CDR3aa: CASSIGDRMPIKLGYTF

j_gene: TRBJ2-2
d_gene: -
v_gene: TRBV15
abundance: once
CDR3nt: TGTGCCACCAGCAGAGACAACAGGGCTAGCACCGGGGAGCTGTTTTTT
CDR3aa: CATSRDNRASTGELFF

j_gene: TRBJ2-7
d_gene: TRBD2
v_gene: TRBV29-1
abundance: -
CDR3nt: TGCAGCGTCGGATCCGGGACTAGCGGGGGGACCTACGAGCAGTACTTC
CDR3aa: CSVGSGTSGGTYEQYF

j_gene: TRBJ2-7
d_gene: -
v_gene: TRBV2
abundance: -
CDR3nt: TGTGCCAGCACCCTTCGTCGGGGGTACGAGCAGTACTTC
CDR3aa: CASTLRRGYEQYF

j_gene: TRBJ1-5
d_gene: -
v_gene: TRBV4-2
abundance: -
CDR3nt: TGTGCCAGCAGCCAAGGAGGCAATCAGCCCCAGCATTTT
CDR3aa: CASSQGGNQPQHF

j_gene: TRBJ2-3
d_gene: -
v_gene: TRBV11-2
abundance: -
CDR3nt: TGTGCCAGCAGCTTAGGTGATACGCAGTATTTT
CDR3aa: CASSLGDTQYF

j_gene: TRBJ1-5
d_gene: -
v_gene: TRBV24-1
abundance: -
CDR3nt: TGTGCCACCAGTGAGGGGTCATATAGCAATCAGCCCCAGCATTTT
CDR3aa: CATSEGSYSNQPQHF

j_gene: TRBJ2-3
d_gene: -
v_gene: TRBV7-2
abundance: -
CDR3nt: TGTGCCAGTCAGGGGGGCCGGGGCACAGATACGCAGTATTTT
CDR3aa: CASQGGRGTDTQYF

j_gene: TRBJ1-2
d_gene: -
v_gene: TRBV24-1
abundance: -
CDR3nt: TGTGCCACCAGTGCTAAACCCGGGACCGACGACGCTGGCTACACCTTC
CDR3aa: CATSAKPGTDDAGYTF

j_gene: TRBJ2-5
d_gene: TRBD1
v_gene: TRBV5-1
abundance: -
CDR3nt: TGTGCCAGCAGCCCAACCCTAACAGGGGTCAGGGAGACCCAGTACTTC
CDR3aa: CASSPTLTGVRETQYF

j_gene: TRBJ2-7
d_gene: -
v_gene: TRBV7-9
abundance: -
CDR3nt: TGTGCCAGCAGCTTCGTGGACTCCTACGAGCAGTACTTC
CDR3aa: CASSFVDSYEQYF

j_gene: TRBJ1-1
d_gene: -
v_gene: TRBV3-1/TRBV3-2
abundance: -
CDR3nt: TGTGCCAGCAGCCATGGCGGGGGGACTGAAGCTTTCTTT
CDR3aa: CASSHGGGTEAFF

j_gene: TRBJ2-3
d_gene: -
v_gene: TRBV11-2
abundance: -
CDR3nt: TGTGCCAGCAGCTTAGATGGGGGCACAGATACGCAGTATTTT
CDR3aa: CASSLDGGTDTQYF

j_gene: TRBJ1-4
d_gene: -
v_gene: TRBV18
abundance: -
CDR3nt: TGTGCCAGCTCACCACTACAGGGAACTAATGAAAAACTGTTTTTT
CDR3aa: CASSPLQGTNEKLFF

j_gene: TRBJ1-2
d_gene: -
v_gene: TRBV3-1/TRBV3-2
abundance: -
CDR3nt: TGTGCCAGCAGTCCTACCGGTGGCTGGGGCTACACCTTC
CDR3aa: CASSPTGGWGYTF

j_gene: TRBJ2-2
d_gene: -
v_gene: TRBV18
abundance: -
CDR3nt: TGTGCCAGCTCACCAAGGTCAGGAGGAAACACCGGGGAGCTGTTTTTT
CDR3aa: CASSPRSGGNTGELFF